The rows below give T cell receptor beta chains drawn from one sample of a study of blood T cell repertoires in COVID-19. Sequencing was performed with immunoSEQ multiplex PCR; in TCRdb, only in-frame clones are kept and a portion is missing. This sample has about 61,000 clones, with 70% to 90% found just once. Sequenced material: peripheral blood. The receptor source for this set is a human donor in a cohort sampled during active COVID-19. CDR3s include the opening cysteine and the closing phenylalanine or tryptophan. D genes are given only for firm matches. Some rows have no size entry. The others give once, few or many, or a class for an expanded clone.

cdr3_nt cdr3_aa j_call d_call clone_size v_call
TGTGCCAGCAGCGGGACAAACTATGGCTACACCTTC CASSGTNYGYTF TRBJ1-2 NA NA TRBV3-1/TRBV3-2
TGTGCCAGCAGCTTCAACATTTACAATGAGCAGTTCTTC CASSFNIYNEQFF TRBJ2-1 NA NA TRBV12-3/TRBV12-4
TGTGCCAGTAGTGCGACAGGTCTGAACACTGAAGCTTTCTTT CASSATGLNTEAFF TRBJ1-1 NA once TRBV19
TGTGCCAGCAGCTCCACCGGGACTAGCGCCCGTCAGCAGTTCTTC CASSSTGTSARQQFF TRBJ2-1 TRBD2 NA TRBV7-2
TGTGCCAGCTCACCACCCAAATCACCCCGGGATACGCAGTATTTT CASSPPKSPRDTQYF TRBJ2-3 NA NA TRBV18
TGTGCCAGCGTTGCCGGCGGTAACCCCTACGAGCAGTACTTC CASVAGGNPYEQYF TRBJ2-7 NA NA TRBV2
TGTGCCAGCAGTTACTCTCCGGGTTTCGGCAATGAGCAGTTCTTC CASSYSPGFGNEQFF TRBJ2-1 NA NA TRBV6-2/TRBV6-3
TGTGCCAGCACCCTATTTTCGGGAGACAATCAGCCCCAGCATTTT CASTLFSGDNQPQHF TRBJ1-5 NA NA TRBV6-5
TGTGCCAGTAGTACCGTCCAGCGGAGCTCCTACGAGCAGTACTTC CASSTVQRSSYEQYF TRBJ2-7 NA NA TRBV19
TGTGCCAGCAGCCACAGGGGAGATCAGCCCCAGCATTTT CASSHRGDQPQHF TRBJ1-5 TRBD1 NA TRBV6-5
TGTGCCAGCAGCCTAGGGCGGATCCCATATGGCTACACCTTC CASSLGRIPYGYTF TRBJ1-2 NA once TRBV9
TGTGCCAGCTCACCGTGGGACAGGGATTACAATGAGCAGTTCTTC CASSPWDRDYNEQFF TRBJ2-1 TRBD1 NA TRBV18
TGTGCCAGCAGCGTCTCAGCGGGGGGGAACAATGAGCAGTTCTTC CASSVSAGGNNEQFF TRBJ2-1 TRBD2 NA TRBV9
TGCGCCAGCAGCTTGGATCGGTCGGGGTCCCGCGCGTACTTC CASSLDRSGSRAYF TRBJ2-5 NA NA TRBV5-1
TGTGCCAGCAGCGTAGCTTGGAACGGGACAGATACTTATGGCTACACCTTC CASSVAWNGTDTYGYTF TRBJ1-2 TRBD1 NA TRBV9
TGTGCCAGCAGCCCGGGACTTCGCACAGATACGCAGTATTTT CASSPGLRTDTQYF TRBJ2-3 NA NA TRBV6-5
TGCAGCGGGAAAGACAGGAGCTATGGCTACACCTTC CSGKDRSYGYTF TRBJ1-2 NA NA TRBV29-1
TGCGCCAGCAGCCAAGATCCCCGACTAAACATATACGAGCAGTACTTC CASSQDPRLNIYEQYF TRBJ2-7 NA NA TRBV4-1
TGCGCCAGCAGCTCCGACTCGAGAGCTTACAATGAGCAGTTCTTC CASSSDSRAYNEQFF TRBJ2-1 NA NA TRBV5-1
TGTGCCAGCAGTGATGGGAGAGCCAACGTCCTGACTTTC CASSDGRANVLTF TRBJ2-6 NA NA TRBV6-4
TGTGCCAGCAGTAGCCCCAAGCGGGGGGGGATCGAGCAGTACTTC CASSSPKRGGIEQYF TRBJ2-7 TRBD2 once TRBV6-5
TGCGCCAGCAGTGAGTCTAACTACAATGAGCAGTTCTTC CASSESNYNEQFF TRBJ2-1 NA NA TRBV10-2
TGCAGTGCTAGTGTTCAGGGCTACGAGCAGTACTTC CSASVQGYEQYF TRBJ2-7 NA NA TRBV20-1
TGTGCCAGCAGCCAAGAGGGGGGATTCGACACCGGGGAGCTGTTTTTT CASSQEGGFDTGELFF TRBJ2-2 NA once TRBV4-2
TGCGCCAGCAGCCAAGATAGCAGCCATTATAATTCACCCCTCCACTTT CASSQDSSHYNSPLHF TRBJ1-6 NA NA TRBV4-3
TGTGCCAGCTCACCACGTACGGGATCGGCCACTGAAGCTTTCTTT CASSPRTGSATEAFF TRBJ1-1 NA NA TRBV18
TGTGCCAGCTCACCGGGTACAGGGATGAACGAGCAGTACTTC CASSPGTGMNEQYF TRBJ2-7 NA NA TRBV18
TGCAGCGTTGGGGTAGGGGGCGAAATCCATGGCTACACCTTC CSVGVGGEIHGYTF TRBJ1-2 TRBD1 NA TRBV29-1
TGTGCCAGCAGCTCGACAGGGACTTTGGGTGAAGCTTTCTTT CASSSTGTLGEAFF TRBJ1-1 TRBD1 NA TRBV7-2
TGCGCCAGCAGCCCCGGGACTAGCGGGGGGTTCGAAGAGACCCAGTACTTC CASSPGTSGGFEETQYF TRBJ2-5 TRBD2 NA TRBV5-1
TGTGCCAGCAGCGTAAGGACTAGCGGTAACAATGAGCAGTTCTTC CASSVRTSGNNEQFF TRBJ2-1 TRBD2 NA TRBV9
TGTGCCACCAGCAGCGGGAGGTCTAACTATGGCTACACCTTC CATSSGRSNYGYTF TRBJ1-2 NA NA TRBV15
TGTGCCAGCAGTCCCCGGACAGCCTATGGCTACACCTTC CASSPRTAYGYTF TRBJ1-2 NA NA TRBV28
TGTGCCAGCAGCATACTAGCGGGGGGACCCACAGATACGCAGTATTTT CASSILAGGPTDTQYF TRBJ2-3 TRBD2 once TRBV9
TGTGCCAGCATTAAGTTTACTATAGAAGCTTTCTTT CASIKFTIEAFF TRBJ1-1 NA NA TRBV28
TGTGCCAGCAGCCCCGGGACTCTTCAATCCAACGAGCAGTACTTC CASSPGTLQSNEQYF TRBJ2-7 NA NA TRBV9
TGTGCCAGCAGCTTGGGCCAGGATCTCTCCTACGAGCAGTACTTC CASSLGQDLSYEQYF TRBJ2-7 NA NA TRBV5-6
TGTGCCAGCAGCCCCACAGGGAACACTGAAGCTTTCTTT CASSPTGNTEAFF TRBJ1-1 NA once TRBV7-9
TGTGCCAGCAGTAGTCCGGGACAGGGGGCCTACGAGCAGTACTTC CASSSPGQGAYEQYF TRBJ2-7 TRBD1 NA TRBV28
TGTGCCAGCAGCGCCTGGACGGGGAGTTGGGAGACCCAGTACTTC CASSAWTGSWETQYF TRBJ2-5 NA NA TRBV9
TGTGCCAGCAGTATGGTCAGGGCCACGTACAATGAGCAGTTCTTC CASSMVRATYNEQFF TRBJ2-1 NA NA TRBV28
TGTGCCAGTACCCTGACAGTAAGCACAGATACGCAGTATTTT CASTLTVSTDTQYF TRBJ2-3 NA NA TRBV19
TGTGCCACCAGCAGATCTACTGAACAGCCAATATATGGCTACACCTTC CATSRSTEQPIYGYTF TRBJ1-2 NA NA TRBV15
TGTGCCAGCAGGCCCGGGACAGCCTACGAGCAGTACTTC CASRPGTAYEQYF TRBJ2-7 TRBD1 few TRBV7-9
TGTGCCAGCAGCCCACGAACCCTAAGCGAGTACTCTGGAAACACCATATATTTT CASSPRTLSEYSGNTIYF TRBJ1-3 NA NA TRBV9
TGCGCCAGCATCCCCGGGGGGGATTACAATGAGCAGTTCTTC CASIPGGDYNEQFF TRBJ2-1 TRBD2 NA TRBV10-2
TGTGCCAGCAGGGGACAGGGGCCATACAATGAGCAGTTCTTC CASRGQGPYNEQFF TRBJ2-1 TRBD1 NA TRBV27
TGTGCCAGCGTGGACAGCCGGAATCAGCCCCAGCATTTT CASVDSRNQPQHF TRBJ1-5 NA few TRBV6-6
TGTGCCAGCAGCTTGTTATCTAATGAAAAACTGTTTTTT CASSLLSNEKLFF TRBJ1-4 NA once TRBV5-5
TGTGCCAGCAGCCAAGAGAGTGGTAGCGGGAGCTACGAGCAGTACTTC CASSQESGSGSYEQYF TRBJ2-7 TRBD2 NA TRBV4-2
TGTGCCAGCGCAGGGAGGTCGACTGAAGCTTTCTTT CASAGRSTEAFF TRBJ1-1 NA NA TRBV6-5
TGTGCCAGCAGCTTCATCACCGGGGAGCTGTTTTTT CASSFITGELFF TRBJ2-2 NA few TRBV7-2
TGTGCCAGAGAATGGCGGGAGAAGTACGAGCAGTACTTC CAREWREKYEQYF TRBJ2-7 TRBD2 NA TRBV5-3
TGTGCCAGCAGCTTGCAGGGTTGGTGGACTGAAGCTTTCTTT CASSLQGWWTEAFF TRBJ1-1 NA few TRBV5-4
TGCGCCAGCAGGAACGGGGGGAAGAACACCGGGGAGCTGTTTTTT CASRNGGKNTGELFF TRBJ2-2 TRBD2 NA TRBV10-2
TGTGCCAGCAGCTCCGGTGTTATGGGGGGGGCCTACGAGCAGTACTTC CASSSGVMGGAYEQYF TRBJ2-7 TRBD2 NA TRBV7-9
TGCGCCAGCAGCTTGGGGACTAGCGGGCAAGAGACCCAGTACTTC CASSLGTSGQETQYF TRBJ2-5 TRBD2 NA TRBV5-1
TGTGCCAGCAGCCCCGGACAGGGGTTGTACTTC CASSPGQGLYF TRBJ2-7 TRBD1 NA TRBV6-2/TRBV6-3